What follows describes a single TCR beta chain. The data stem from a study of T cells in narcolepsy. The data were produced by immunoSEQ multiplex PCR, yet TCRdb's version contains in-frame clones alone and is incomplete. The table has about 40,000 clones, approximately 89% seen once; the top ten hold around 1.3%. The CDR3 has 17 amino acids. The trim removed 2 bases at V and 5 bases at J, leaving 14 bases unmatched. The sequencing input was CD45RA- memory CD4+ T cells from PBMCs. The gene calls are TRBV5-3 and TRBJ2-7; 9 bases match TRBD1. TRBV5-3 is an ORF, with its function uncertain. The receptor was isolated from a human donor with narcolepsy. The CDR3 sequence: CARSFWYRGREKHEQYF. In DNA, the CDR3 is TGTGCCAGAAGCTTCTGGTACAGGGGGCGCGAAAAGCACGAGCAGTACTTC.